The 25 T cell receptor beta chains below come from one sample, sequenced in a study of T cell changes during pregnancy in multiple sclerosis. Libraries were prepared by immunoSEQ multiplex PCR; TCRdb keeps only in-frame clonotypes and omits some of them. The sample records about 120,000 clones, about 93% being singletons. Sequenced here: peripheral blood, sampled before pregnancy. These receptors all stem from a female donor with multiple sclerosis, enrolled in a pregnancy study.

The chain couples TRBV10-3 to TRBJ2-2; D may be TRBD1 (5 bases). Trimming pared 2 bases from V and 6 bases from J, leaving 16 bases between. CDR1 ENHRY and CDR2 SYGVKD come from the germline V gene. This CDR3 spans 16 amino acids. The CDR3 bases are TGTGCCATCAGTGAGGCGTTAGGGGCTTCGTCCGGGGAGCTGTTTTTT. Its protein is CAISEALGASSGELFF.

The chain recombines TRBV5-6 with TRBJ1-3; TRBD1 might be the D (5 bases). In germline, CDR1 is SGHDT, CDR2 YYEEEE. With 0 bases removed from V and 2 bases from J, the gap between germline ends came to 9 bases. The CDR3 contains 15 residues. The CDR3 region is CASSLDTGTGNTIYF. The DNA for the CDR3 is TGTGCCAGCAGCTTGGATACAGGCACTGGAAACACCATATATTTT.

This clone showed up just once. V is TRBV19 and J is TRBJ1-5, with no clear D. Germline CDR1 and CDR2: LNHDA and SQIVND (reference sequence). Trimming stripped 1 base from V and 1 base from J, with 8 bases between. The CDR3 has 15 amino acids. As DNA, the CDR3 is TGTGCCAGTAGTATAGGAGGGAGGAGCAATCAGCCCCAGCATTTT. As protein: CASSIGGRSNQPQHF. The complete variable domain, with remaining parts taken from reference TRBV19 and TRBJ1-5, reads DGGITQSPKYLFRKEGQNVTLSCEQNLNHDAMYWYRQDPGQGLRLIYYSQIVNDFQKGDIAEGYSVSREKKESFPLTVTSAQKNPTAFYLCASSIGGRSNQPQHFGDGTRLSIL.

Turning to this clone: Distinct nucleotide sequences in the sample also encode this CDR3. The chain uses TRBV5-4 and TRBJ2-1; D may be TRBD2 (7 bases). Between the trimmed V and J ends, which lost 1 base and 4 bases, there was a span of 12 bases. Germline assignment: CDR1 SGHNT and CDR2 YYREEE (reference sequence). The CDR3 sequence is 15 residues long. The CDR3 DNA follows: TGTGCCAGCAGCTTGCTTGCGGGGGCTTACAATGAGCAGTTCTTC. Protein product: CASSLLAGAYNEQFF.

This sequence joins TRBV18 and TRBJ2-7; D is perhaps TRBD1 (6 bases). The V gene lost 2 bases and the J gene lost 0 bases, with 14 bases spanning the gap. CDR1 and CDR2 from the germline V gene are KGHSH and LQKENI. This CDR3 has 16 amino acids. The CDR3 DNA sequence: TGTGCCAGCTCACCAATCGGCAGGGGACCCTCCTACGAGCAGTACTTC. Translated: CASSPIGRGPSYEQYF.

The chain carries TRBV11-2 and TRBJ2-5; maybe TRBD1 (6 bases). Germline loops: CDR1 SGHAT, CDR2 FQNNGV. The CDR3 runs 16 residues. The V and J ends lost 0 bases and 9 bases respectively, with 20 bases between them. Written as DNA, the CDR3 is TGTGCCAGCAGCTTAGATAGTGGGCAGGGGAACCCGGCCCAGTACTTC. This codes for CASSLDSGQGNPAQYF.

This chain links TRBV2 with TRBJ2-1; 10 nucleotides line up with TRBD2. The germline CDR1 and CDR2 sequences are SNHLY and FYNNEI. The V and J ends lost 7 bases and 14 bases, in that order; junction bases with no gene match: 14. CDR3 length equals 14 residues. This CDR3 is CASNTLAGAKWEFF. In nucleotides, the CDR3 is TGTGCCAGCAATACGCTAGCGGGAGCGAAATGGGAGTTCTTC.

The genes are TRBV9 and TRBJ1-3, with D perhaps TRBD1 (5 bases). V lost 2 bases and J 2 bases, leaving 11 bases between the germline ends. Germline V gene lookup returns CDR1 SGDLS and CDR2 YYNGEE. This CDR3 comprises 15 residues. The CDR3 reads CASSVRGGTGNTIYF. CDR3 DNA: TGTGCCAGCAGCGTTAGGGGCGGAACTGGAAACACCATATATTTT.

The chain has TRBV19 and TRBJ1-5, with TRBD1 identical over 12 bases. The germline V gene has CDR1 LNHDA and CDR2 SQIVND (reference sequence). The length of the CDR3 is 19 residues. V lost 0 bases to trimming and J lost 1 base; unmatched junction nucleotides: 7. The CDR3 here is CASSIDLGTGGASNQPQHF. The CDR3, as DNA: TGTGCCAGTAGTATAGATCTGGGGACAGGGGGCGCGAGCAATCAGCCCCAGCATTTT. Full variable domain (rest looked up from reference TRBV19 and TRBJ1-5): DGGITQSPKYLFRKEGQNVTLSCEQNLNHDAMYWYRQDPGQGLRLIYYSQIVNDFQKGDIAEGYSVSREKKESFPLTVTSAQKNPTAFYLCASSIDLGTGGASNQPQHFGDGTRLSIL.

The chain couples TRBV18 to TRBJ2-3, with TRBD2 matching 7 bases. V trimming: 3 bases; J trimming: 0 bases; junction bases outside the gene matches: 0. The CDR3 runs to 14 residues. Germline V gene data show CDR1 as KGHSH and CDR2 as LQKENI. The DNA for the CDR3 is TGTGCCAGCTCACCCGGGGGGAGCACAGATACGCAGTATTTT. This encodes CASSPGGSTDTQYF.

This chain joins TRBV19 and TRBJ2-3; TRBD2 matches at 9 bases. Trimming took 4 bases from V and 1 from J; bases not matched to a gene: 6. Germline V CDR1 and CDR2: LNHDA, SQIVND (reference sequence). The CDR3 is 16 residues long. CDR3: CASSRTSDLRTDTQYF. The CDR3 coding sequence is TGTGCCAGTAGTAGGACTAGCGACCTACGCACAGATACGCAGTATTTT.

The chain joins TRBV27 to TRBJ1-2; 8 bases map to TRBD1. V was pared by 3 bases and J by 1 base, with 7 bases of the junction left unmatched. This CDR3 has 16 amino acids. The germline V gene has CDR1 MNHEY and CDR2 SMNVEV (reference sequence). The CDR3 nucleotides read TGTGCCAGCAGTTTGAGTAAGGGACAGGTTAACTATGGCTACACCTTC. The encoded protein is CASSLSKGQVNYGYTF.

Remarks on this clone: A junction end diverges from the germline sequence, so it may reflect a read error. V gene TRBV29-1 combines with J gene TRBJ2-1, with TRBD2 matching over 8 bases. This CDR3 contains 15 residues. Germline CDR1 is SQVTM and CDR2 is ANQGSEA. The CDR3 DNA reads as TGCAGCGTTGGAGACAGGACTAGCTCCTACAATGGGCAGTTCTTC. Translated: CSVGDRTSSYNGQFF.

This chain uses TRBV6-5 with TRBJ2-7; maybe TRBD2 (6 bases). Trimming shortened V by 5 bases and J by 2 bases, and 16 bases separated the two germline ends. The CDR3 spans 15 residues. Germline V lookup: CDR1 MNHEY, CDR2 SVGAGI. The CDR3, as DNA: TGTGCCAGCAGTCCCTTGAGCGGGCCAACCTACGAGCAGTACTTC. Translated: CASSPLSGPTYEQYF.

The chain is built from TRBV6-4 and TRBJ2-3, with D perhaps matching TRBD2 (5 bases). Looked up from germline, CDR1 is MRHNA and CDR2 is SNTAGT. The CDR3 is made up of 13 amino acids. V was shortened by 6 bases and J by 4 bases, with 11 bases between the two germline ends. CDR3 DNA: TGTGCCAGCAGCCCCGAGGAGGCAGATACGCAGTATTTT. As protein: CASSPEEADTQYF.

The chain has TRBV18 and TRBJ2-1, with 12 bases lining up with TRBD2. With 3 bases clipped from V and 0 bases from J, the junction kept 9 bases outside the gene matches. This CDR3 has 19 residues. Germline CDR1 reads KGHSH; CDR2 reads LQKENI. CDR3 nucleotide sequence: TGTGCCAGCTCACCTTTGACTAGCGGGGGCGTAAGCTCCTACAATGAGCAGTTCTTC. This encodes CASSPLTSGGVSSYNEQFF.

The chain carries TRBV11-1 and TRBJ2-7; 8 positions match TRBD1. The V gene's germline CDR1 is SGHAT and CDR2 FQDESV (reference sequence). The CDR3 loop spans 14 amino acids. V lost 3 bases to trimming and J lost 0 bases; unmatched junction nucleotides: 1. CDR3 bases: TGTGCCAGCAGCTTCGGGACAGGCTCCTACGAGCAGTACTTC. Translating it yields CASSFGTGSYEQYF.

The rearrangement joins TRBV30 to TRBJ2-1; TRBD2 might be the D (5 bases). With 3 bases removed from V and 3 bases from J, the gap between germline ends came to 9 bases. The CDR3 totals 13 residues. CDR1 and CDR2 (germline): GTSNPN, SVGIG (reference sequence). The CDR3 bases are TGTGCCTGGAGCCCGGACTTCTACAATGAGCAGTTCTTC. This encodes CAWSPDFYNEQFF.

A word on this clone: The same CDR3 is also encoded by other DNA sequences in this sample. The rearrangement joins TRBV6-5 to TRBJ1-1; D ambiguous. With 5 bases removed from V and 3 bases from J, the gap between germline ends came to 4 bases. CDR3 size: 11 residues. Germline V gene data show CDR1 as MNHEY and CDR2 as SVGAGI. CDR3 bases: TGTGCCAGCAGTCGGGACACTGAAGCTTTCTTT. Amino acids: CASSRDTEAFF.

The rearrangement links TRBV5-4 to TRBJ1-4; perhaps TRBD1 as D (5 bases). There are 16 residues in the CDR3. The germline CDR1 and CDR2 sequences are SGHNT and YYREEE (reference sequence). With 1 base removed from V and 7 bases from J, the gap between germline ends came to 17 bases. The CDR3 DNA reads TGTGCCAGCAGCTTGTACTCAAGGGGCTCGAGTGAAAAACTGTTTTTT. Protein product: CASSLYSRGSSEKLFF.

V is TRBV19 and J is TRBJ1-6, with D maybe TRBD1 (5 bases). Germline loops: CDR1 LNHDA, CDR2 SQIVND (reference sequence). There are 13 residues in the CDR3. The V end lost 5 bases, the J end lost 7 bases, and 9 bases lay between the germline ends. CDR3 region: CASSDSPNSPLHF. DNA for the CDR3: TGTGCCAGTAGTGACAGTCCGAATTCACCCCTCCACTTT.

The chain carries TRBV5-4 and TRBJ2-7, with a possible D match to TRBD1 (5 bases). Trimming stripped 3 bases from V and 4 bases from J, with 17 bases between. Germline V gives CDR1 SGHNT, CDR2 YYREEE (reference sequence). The CDR3 runs to 15 residues. CDR3 sequence: CASSSGVQGWYEQYF. CDR3 bases: TGTGCCAGCAGCTCTGGGGTTCAGGGATGGTACGAGCAGTACTTC.

This clone was counted at least ten times. The chain couples TRBV14 to TRBJ2-5, with D possibly TRBD2 on 5 matching bases. V was clipped by 7 bases and J by 1 base, with 10 bases between them. The germline CDR1 and CDR2 sequences are SGHDN and FVKESK. This CDR3 has 13 residues. CDR3 nucleotides: TGTGCCAGCACTAAGGACTTCCAAGAGACCCAGTACTTC. Translation: CASTKDFQETQYF.

J is TRBJ2-1 and V is TRBV11-2, with a possible D match to TRBD2 (6 bases). Germline-derived CDR1 and CDR2 are SGHAT and FQNNGV. Trimming shortened V by 1 base and J by 8 bases, and 15 bases separated the two germline ends. The CDR3 spans 15 residues. CDR3: CASSLAAGPTDEQFF. The CDR3 DNA follows: TGTGCCAGCAGCTTAGCCGCGGGACCCACAGATGAGCAGTTCTTC.

V gene TRBV7-3 combines with J gene TRBJ1-3, with D possibly matching TRBD1 (5 bases). From germline, CDR1 is SGHTA and CDR2 FQGTGA. The CDR3 has 13 amino acids. The germline V and J ends were trimmed by 4 bases and 8 bases, with 12 bases remaining between them. The CDR3: CASSSYTGDTIYF. CDR3 DNA: TGTGCCAGCAGCTCCTACACAGGCGACACCATATATTTT.